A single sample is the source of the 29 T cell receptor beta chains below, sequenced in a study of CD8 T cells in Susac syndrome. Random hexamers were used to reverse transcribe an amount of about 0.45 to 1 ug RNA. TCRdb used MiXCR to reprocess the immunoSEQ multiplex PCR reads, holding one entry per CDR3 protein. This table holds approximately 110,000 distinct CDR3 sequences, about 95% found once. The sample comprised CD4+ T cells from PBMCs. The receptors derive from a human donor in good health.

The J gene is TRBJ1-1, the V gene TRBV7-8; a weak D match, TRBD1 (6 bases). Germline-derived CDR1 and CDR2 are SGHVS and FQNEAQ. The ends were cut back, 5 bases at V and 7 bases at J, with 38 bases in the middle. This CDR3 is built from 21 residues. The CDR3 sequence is CASSKKPRGYLNATLDNEAFF. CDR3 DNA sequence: TGTGCCAGCAGCAAAAAGCCCAGGGGATATCTTAATGCCACCCTCGACAATGAAGCTTTCTTT.

CDR3 in DNA: TGCAGCGTTGAGTGGGGGCTCCCCTACAATGAGCAGTTCTTC. It is translated as CSVEWGLPYNEQFF. J is TRBJ2-1 and V is TRBV29-1; D is possibly TRBD1 (6 bases). Germline V gives CDR1 SQVTM, CDR2 ANQGSEA. CDR3 length: 14 amino acids. Deletions cut 3 bases from V and 2 bases from J, with 11 bases between.

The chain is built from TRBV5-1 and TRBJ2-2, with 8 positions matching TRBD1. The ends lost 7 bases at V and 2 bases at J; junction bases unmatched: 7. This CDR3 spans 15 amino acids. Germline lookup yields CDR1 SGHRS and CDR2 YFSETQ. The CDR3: CASQTGDINTGELFF. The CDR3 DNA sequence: TGCGCCAGCCAGACAGGGGACATAAACACCGGGGAGCTGTTTTTT.

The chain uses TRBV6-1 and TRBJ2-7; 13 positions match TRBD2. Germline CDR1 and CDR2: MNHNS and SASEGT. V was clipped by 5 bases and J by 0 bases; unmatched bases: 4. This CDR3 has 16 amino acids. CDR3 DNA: TGTGCCAGCAGTAGGGGACTAGCGGGGAACTCCTACGAGCAGTACTTC. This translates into CASSRGLAGNSYEQYF.

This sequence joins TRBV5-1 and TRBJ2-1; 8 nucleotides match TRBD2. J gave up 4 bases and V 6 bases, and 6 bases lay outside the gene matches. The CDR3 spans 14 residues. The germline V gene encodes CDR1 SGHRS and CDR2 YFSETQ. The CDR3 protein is CASKTSETYNEQFF. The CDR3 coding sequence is TGCGCCAGCAAGACTAGCGAGACATACAATGAGCAGTTCTTC.

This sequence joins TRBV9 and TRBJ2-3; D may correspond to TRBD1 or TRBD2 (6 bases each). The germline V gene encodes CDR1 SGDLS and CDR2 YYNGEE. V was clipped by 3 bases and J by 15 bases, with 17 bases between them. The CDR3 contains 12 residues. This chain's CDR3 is CASSAHGGTVYF. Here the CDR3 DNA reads TGTGCCAGCAGCGCCCACGGGGGCACGGTATATTTT.

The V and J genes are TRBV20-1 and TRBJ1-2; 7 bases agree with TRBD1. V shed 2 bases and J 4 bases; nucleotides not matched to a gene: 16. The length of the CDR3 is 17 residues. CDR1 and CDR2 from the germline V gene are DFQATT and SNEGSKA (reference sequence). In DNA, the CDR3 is TGCAGTGCTAGAACCCTTTCCGGGACAGAGGACTCCTATGGCTACACCTTC. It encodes CSARTLSGTEDSYGYTF.

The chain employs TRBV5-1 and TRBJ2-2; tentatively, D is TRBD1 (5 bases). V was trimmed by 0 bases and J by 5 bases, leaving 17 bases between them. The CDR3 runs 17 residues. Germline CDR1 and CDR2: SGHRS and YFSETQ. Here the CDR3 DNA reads TGCGCCAGCAGCTTGGGGGCCGACAGCCGGAGTACCGGGGAGCTGTTTTTT. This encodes CASSLGADSRSTGELFF.

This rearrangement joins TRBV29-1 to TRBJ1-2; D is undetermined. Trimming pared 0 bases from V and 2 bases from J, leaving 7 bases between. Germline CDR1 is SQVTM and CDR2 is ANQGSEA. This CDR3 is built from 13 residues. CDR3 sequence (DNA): TGCAGCGTTGAAGATCAAGGGAACTATGGCTACACCTTC. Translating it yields CSVEDQGNYGYTF.

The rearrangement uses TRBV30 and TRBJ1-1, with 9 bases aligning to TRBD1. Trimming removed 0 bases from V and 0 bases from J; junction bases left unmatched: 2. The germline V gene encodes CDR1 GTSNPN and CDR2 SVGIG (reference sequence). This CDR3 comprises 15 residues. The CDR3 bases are TGTGCCTGGAGTGTGGGACAGGGATTGAACACTGAAGCTTTCTTT. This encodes CAWSVGQGLNTEAFF.

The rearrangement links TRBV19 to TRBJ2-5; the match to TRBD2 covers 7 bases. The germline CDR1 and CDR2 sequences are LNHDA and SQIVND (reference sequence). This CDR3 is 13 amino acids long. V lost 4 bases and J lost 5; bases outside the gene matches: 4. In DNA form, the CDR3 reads TGTGCCAGTAGTAGGACTAGGTGGGAGACCCAGTACTTC. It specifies CASSRTRWETQYF.

CDR3 protein: CASSPTGAVHTYNEQFF. The CDR3 bases are TGCGCCAGCAGCCCTACAGGGGCCGTTCACACCTACAATGAGCAGTTCTTC. The V and J genes are TRBV5-1 and TRBJ2-1; 7 nucleotides agree with TRBD1. Germline V gene sequence: CDR1 SGHRS, CDR2 YFSETQ. This CDR3 is built from 17 residues. V lost 4 bases to trimming and J lost 2 bases; unmatched junction nucleotides: 12.

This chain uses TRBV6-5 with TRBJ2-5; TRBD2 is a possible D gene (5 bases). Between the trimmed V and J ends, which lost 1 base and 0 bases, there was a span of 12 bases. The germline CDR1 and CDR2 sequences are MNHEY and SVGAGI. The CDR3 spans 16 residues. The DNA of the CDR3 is TGTGCCAGCAGTTACTATGGCGGGCCTTACCAAGAGACCCAGTACTTC. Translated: CASSYYGGPYQETQYF.

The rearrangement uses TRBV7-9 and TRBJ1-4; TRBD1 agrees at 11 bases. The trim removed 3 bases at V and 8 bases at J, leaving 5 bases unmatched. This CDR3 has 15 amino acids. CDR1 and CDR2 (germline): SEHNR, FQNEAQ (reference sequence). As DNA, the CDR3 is TGTGCCAGCAGCTTTGACGGACAGGGGGCCGAAAAACTGTTTTTT. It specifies CASSFDGQGAEKLFF.

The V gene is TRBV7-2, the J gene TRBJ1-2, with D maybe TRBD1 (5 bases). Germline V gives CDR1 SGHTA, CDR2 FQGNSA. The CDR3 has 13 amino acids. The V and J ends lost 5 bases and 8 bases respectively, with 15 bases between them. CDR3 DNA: TGTGCCAGCAGCGAACTCATAGGGGTCGGCTACACCTTC. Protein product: CASSELIGVGYTF.

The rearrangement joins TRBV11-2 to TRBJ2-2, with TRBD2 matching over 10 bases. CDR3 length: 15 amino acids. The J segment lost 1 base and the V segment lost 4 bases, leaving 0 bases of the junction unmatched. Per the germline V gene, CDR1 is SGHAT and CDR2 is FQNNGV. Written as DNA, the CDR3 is TGTGCCAGCAGCTCTAGCGGGGGGAACACCGGGGAGCTGTTTTTT. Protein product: CASSSSGGNTGELFF.

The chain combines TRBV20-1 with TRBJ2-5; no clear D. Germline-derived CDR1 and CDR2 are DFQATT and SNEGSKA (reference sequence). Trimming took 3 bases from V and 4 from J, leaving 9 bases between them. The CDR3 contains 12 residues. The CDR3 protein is CSASLDGETQYF. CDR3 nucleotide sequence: TGCAGTGCTAGCTTGGACGGAGAGACCCAGTACTTC.

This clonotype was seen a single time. This chain's CDR3 is CASSVGTSVQFF. The CDR3 coding sequence is TGTGCCAGCAGCGTAGGGACTAGTGTGCAGTTCTTC. The chain carries TRBV9 and TRBJ2-1; 7 positions match TRBD2. This CDR3 is built from 12 residues. V trimming: 0 bases; J trimming: 12 bases; junction bases outside the gene matches: 3. Germline V lookup: CDR1 SGDLS, CDR2 YYNGEE.

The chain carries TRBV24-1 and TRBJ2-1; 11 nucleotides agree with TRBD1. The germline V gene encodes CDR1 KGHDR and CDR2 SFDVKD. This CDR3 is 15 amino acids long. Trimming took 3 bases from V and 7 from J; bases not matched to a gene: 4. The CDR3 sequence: CATSDRDRGRNEQFF. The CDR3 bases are TGTGCCACCAGTGATCGGGACAGGGGGAGAAATGAGCAGTTCTTC.

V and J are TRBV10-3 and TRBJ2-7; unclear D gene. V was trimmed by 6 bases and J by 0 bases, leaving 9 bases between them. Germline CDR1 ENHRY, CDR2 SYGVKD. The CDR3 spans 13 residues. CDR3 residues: CAISTVSSYEQYF. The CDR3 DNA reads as TGTGCCATCAGCACCGTGAGCTCCTACGAGCAGTACTTC.

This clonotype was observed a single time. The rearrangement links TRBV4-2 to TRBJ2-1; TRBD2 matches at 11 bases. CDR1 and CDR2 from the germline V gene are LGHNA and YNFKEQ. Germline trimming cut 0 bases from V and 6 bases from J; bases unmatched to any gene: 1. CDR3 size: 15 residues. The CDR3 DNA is TGTGCCAGCAGCCAAGATGGGACTAGCGGCAATGAGCAGTTCTTC. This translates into CASSQDGTSGNEQFF.

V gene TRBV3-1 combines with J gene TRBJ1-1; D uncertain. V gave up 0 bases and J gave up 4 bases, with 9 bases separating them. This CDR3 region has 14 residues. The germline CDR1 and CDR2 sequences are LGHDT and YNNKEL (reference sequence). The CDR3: CASSQDSGGTEAFF. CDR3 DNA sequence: TGTGCCAGCAGCCAAGATTCTGGAGGCACTGAAGCTTTCTTT.

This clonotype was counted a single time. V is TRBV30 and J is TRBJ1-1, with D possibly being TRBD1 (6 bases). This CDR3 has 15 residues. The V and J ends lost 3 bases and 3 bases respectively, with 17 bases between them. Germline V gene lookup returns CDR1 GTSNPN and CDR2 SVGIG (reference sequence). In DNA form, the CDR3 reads TGTGCCTGGAGCCCAGGGAAAGGGGGTGACACTGAAGCTTTCTTT. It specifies CAWSPGKGGDTEAFF.

CDR3 residues: CSIPGGSSTEAFF. The DNA for the CDR3 is TGCAGCATCCCGGGGGGGTCTAGCACTGAAGCTTTCTTT. The V and J genes are TRBV29-1 and TRBJ1-1, with a tentative D call TRBD1 (5 bases). The germline gives CDR1 SQVTM, CDR2 ANQGSEA. The CDR3 totals 13 residues. V was pared by 8 bases and J by 4 bases, with 17 bases between. The full variable domain, its missing parts supplied by reference TRBV29-1 and TRBJ1-1, is SAVISQKPSRDICQRGTSLTIQCQVDSQVTMMFWYRQQPGQSLTLIATANQGSEATYESGFVIDKFPISRPNLTFSTLTVSNMSPEDSSIYLCSIPGGSSTEAFFGQGTRLTVV.

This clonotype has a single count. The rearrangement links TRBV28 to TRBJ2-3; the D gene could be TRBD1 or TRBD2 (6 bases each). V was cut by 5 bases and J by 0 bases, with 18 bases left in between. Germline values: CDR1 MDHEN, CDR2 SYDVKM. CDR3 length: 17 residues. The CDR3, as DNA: TGTGCCAGCAGTCAGAGAGGTGGGGGGCCAAGCACAGATACGCAGTATTTT. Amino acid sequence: CASSQRGGGPSTDTQYF.

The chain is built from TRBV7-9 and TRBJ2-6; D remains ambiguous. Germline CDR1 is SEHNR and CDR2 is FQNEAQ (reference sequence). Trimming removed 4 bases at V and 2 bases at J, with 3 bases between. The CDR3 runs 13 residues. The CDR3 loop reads CASSYAGANVLTF. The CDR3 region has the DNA TGTGCCAGCAGCTACGCTGGGGCCAACGTCCTGACTTTC. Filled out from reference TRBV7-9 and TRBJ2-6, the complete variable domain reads DTGVSQNPRHKITKRGQNVTFRCDPISEHNRLYWYRQTLGQGPEFLTYFQNEAQLEKSRLLSDRFSAERPKGSFSTLEIQRTEQGDSAMYLCASSYAGANVLTFGAGSRLTVL.

This chain's CDR3 is CASRGLSTDTQYF. The DNA of the CDR3 is TGTGCCAGCAGAGGGCTAAGCACAGATACGCAGTATTTT. The V gene is TRBV7-2, the J gene TRBJ2-3; D is unresolved. Per germline, CDR1 SGHTA and CDR2 FQGNSA. The CDR3 extends over 13 amino acids. V was pared by 6 bases and J by 0 bases, with 7 bases between.

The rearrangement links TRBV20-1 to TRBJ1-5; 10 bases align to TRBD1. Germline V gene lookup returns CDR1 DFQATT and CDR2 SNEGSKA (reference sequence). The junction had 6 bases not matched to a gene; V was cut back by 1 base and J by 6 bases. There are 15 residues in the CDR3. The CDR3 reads CSARVGGQGVQPQHF. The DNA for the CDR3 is TGCAGTGCTAGAGTAGGAGGACAGGGGGTTCAGCCCCAGCATTTT.

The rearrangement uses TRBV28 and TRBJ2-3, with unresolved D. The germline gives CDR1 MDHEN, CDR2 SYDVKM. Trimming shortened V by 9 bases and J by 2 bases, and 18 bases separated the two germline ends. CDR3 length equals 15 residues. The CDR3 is CARWPSDYNTDTQYF. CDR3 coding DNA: TGTGCCAGATGGCCCAGCGATTACAACACAGATACGCAGTATTTT.